These T cell receptor beta chains were read from a single sample in a study of cytomegalovirus exposure and HLA in healthy donors. Sequencing was performed with immunoSEQ multiplex PCR; in TCRdb, only in-frame clones are kept and a portion is missing. The repertoire holds over 110,000 clones, 65% to 85% seen once, with approximately 1% in the top ten. Sample: PBMCs. These receptors were obtained from a man between 18 and 29 years old in good health and CMV-seronegative. Both conserved end residues are part of each CDR3. Each record gives: D gene, CDR3 length, V gene, clone size, J gene, CDR3 protein, CDR3 DNA. The D gene is left open where the match is weak. The size entry is marked missing in some rows and otherwise reads once, few, many or a size class.

d_call: NA; cdr3_length: 16; v_call: TRBV15; clone_size: once; j_call: TRBJ1-3; cdr3_aa: CATSRPTGRSGNTIYF; cdr3_nt: TGTGCCACCAGCAGACCTACAGGCCGCTCTGGAAACACCATATATTTT
d_call: NA; cdr3_length: 15; v_call: TRBV30; clone_size: once; j_call: TRBJ2-3; cdr3_aa: CAWSEAAGNTDTQYF; cdr3_nt: TGTGCCTGGAGTGAAGCGGCAGGAAACACAGATACGCAGTATTTT
d_call: NA; cdr3_length: 11; v_call: TRBV12-5; clone_size: once; j_call: TRBJ2-7; cdr3_aa: CASGSSYEQYF; cdr3_nt: TGTGCTAGTGGCAGTTCCTACGAGCAGTACTTC
d_call: NA; cdr3_length: 15; v_call: TRBV28; clone_size: NA; j_call: TRBJ2-2; cdr3_aa: CASSLSGLGTGELFF; cdr3_nt: TGTGCCAGCAGTTTGAGCGGATTGGGCACCGGGGAGCTGTTTTTT
d_call: NA; cdr3_length: 14; v_call: TRBV2; clone_size: NA; j_call: TRBJ2-3; cdr3_aa: CASSEIASTDTQYF; cdr3_nt: TGTGCCAGCAGTGAAATCGCGAGCACAGATACGCAGTATTTT
d_call: TRBD1; cdr3_length: 20; v_call: TRBV6-1; clone_size: NA; j_call: TRBJ2-6; cdr3_aa: CASSEKSRTGGHSGANVLTF; cdr3_nt: TGTGCCAGCAGTGAGAAGAGCCGGACAGGGGGACACTCTGGGGCCAACGTCCTGACTTTC
d_call: NA; cdr3_length: 16; v_call: TRBV5-1; clone_size: once; j_call: TRBJ2-3; cdr3_aa: CASSLVRGGNTDTQYF; cdr3_nt: TGCGCCAGCAGCTTGGTGAGGGGGGGGAACACAGATACGCAGTATTTT
d_call: TRBD2; cdr3_length: 18; v_call: TRBV5-1; clone_size: NA; j_call: TRBJ2-1; cdr3_aa: CASSLALVAGGLWNEQFF; cdr3_nt: TGCGCCAGCAGCTTGGCCTTGGTAGCGGGGGGCCTTTGGAATGAGCAGTTCTTC
d_call: TRBD1; cdr3_length: 14; v_call: TRBV6-5; clone_size: NA; j_call: TRBJ2-7; cdr3_aa: CASKYGGQGHEQYF; cdr3_nt: TGTGCCAGCAAATACGGGGGACAGGGTCACGAGCAGTACTTC
d_call: NA; cdr3_length: 13; v_call: TRBV6-1; clone_size: NA; j_call: TRBJ1-2; cdr3_aa: CASSEHGGYGYTF; cdr3_nt: TGTGCCAGCAGTGAACACGGGGGCTATGGCTACACCTTC
d_call: TRBD1; cdr3_length: 15; v_call: TRBV6-6; clone_size: NA; j_call: TRBJ2-2; cdr3_aa: CASNYGQGVTGELFF; cdr3_nt: TGTGCCAGCAACTACGGACAGGGTGTCACCGGGGAGCTGTTTTTT
d_call: TRBD1; cdr3_length: 13; v_call: TRBV30; clone_size: NA; j_call: TRBJ1-1; cdr3_aa: CAWRRTGSGEAFF; cdr3_nt: TGTGCCTGGAGACGGACAGGGTCTGGTGAAGCTTTCTTT
d_call: NA; cdr3_length: 13; v_call: TRBV5-1; clone_size: once; j_call: TRBJ1-1; cdr3_aa: CASSPWGLPEAFF; cdr3_nt: TGCGCCAGCAGCCCCTGGGGACTGCCTGAAGCTTTCTTT
d_call: TRBD1; cdr3_length: 14; v_call: TRBV6-6; clone_size: NA; j_call: TRBJ2-7; cdr3_aa: CASRGTASSYEQYF; cdr3_nt: TGTGCCAGCAGGGGGACAGCTAGCTCCTACGAGCAGTACTTC
d_call: NA; cdr3_length: 15; v_call: TRBV5-8; clone_size: NA; j_call: TRBJ2-2; cdr3_aa: CASSLGGFLAGELFF; cdr3_nt: TGTGCCAGCAGCTTGGGGGGCTTTTTAGCCGGGGAGCTGTTTTTT